Below, 7 T cell receptor beta chains from the same sample are listed, as sequenced in a study of OX40 agonist ivuxolimab in advanced cancers. Produced via immunoSEQ multiplex PCR; TCRdb's table is partial and in-frame only. The sample holds under 50,000 clones, 70% to 80% seen once. The sample was CD4+ or CD8+ T cells sorted from blood, taken in a trial of the OX40 agonist ivuxolimab. All receptors derive from an adult with an advanced solid tumor such as melanoma, head and neck, liver or kidney cancer.

This chain joins TRBV7-9 and TRBJ2-2, with 8 bases lining up with TRBD2. V lost 5 bases, J lost 2 bases, and 16 bases stayed unmatched. Germline CDR1 reads SEHNR; CDR2 reads FQNEAQ (reference sequence). The CDR3 runs to 19 residues. The CDR3 nucleotides are TGTGCCAGCAGCCCTCACTTCTTGGTAGCGGGATATAACACCGGGGAGCTGTTTTTT. Residues: CASSPHFLVAGYNTGELFF.

The chain uses TRBV28 and TRBJ1-2, with a tentative D call TRBD1 (6 bases). The CDR3 is made up of 13 amino acids. Germline lookup yields CDR1 MDHEN and CDR2 SYDVKM. V lost 5 bases and J lost 4, with 11 bases in between. CDR3 sequence: CASSPSDSYGYTF. The CDR3 nucleotides read TGTGCCAGCAGTCCATCGGACAGCTATGGCTACACCTTC.

This clone came up a few times. The V and J genes are TRBV30 and TRBJ2-2, with D possibly being TRBD1 (5 bases). Germline V gene data show CDR1 as GTSNPN and CDR2 as SVGIG (reference sequence). This CDR3 region has 14 residues. V was pared by 8 bases and J by 5 bases, with 18 bases between. CDR3 sequence reads: CAGFRAFTTGELFF. The CDR3 DNA is TGTGCCGGATTCAGGGCCTTCACTACCGGGGAGCTGTTTTTT.

The sample holds a few counts of this clone. The chain combines TRBV19 with TRBJ1-1, with a weak D call TRBD1 (6 bases). In germline, CDR1 is LNHDA, CDR2 SQIVND (reference sequence). The CDR3 spans 14 residues. The V end lost 3 bases, the J end lost 4 bases, and 12 bases lay between the germline ends. The CDR3 here is CASSIGGASTEAFF. The CDR3 DNA sequence: TGTGCCAGTAGTATTGGGGGGGCTAGCACTGAAGCTTTCTTT.

The table lists this clone with a count of one. The rearrangement joins TRBV7-9 to TRBJ2-5, with 9 bases identical to TRBD1. This CDR3 comprises 14 residues. Germline V CDR1 and CDR2: SEHNR, FQNEAQ (reference sequence). The junction had 6 bases not matched to a gene; V was cut back by 6 bases and J by 4 bases. CDR3 loop: CASRWGQGRETQYF. The CDR3 DNA sequence: TGTGCCAGCAGGTGGGGACAGGGCCGAGAGACCCAGTACTTC.

J is TRBJ2-2 and V is TRBV28; the D is unclear. The germline CDR1 and CDR2 sequences are MDHEN and SYDVKM. The CDR3 contains 14 residues. Trimming took off 2 bases at V and 3 bases at J, with 7 bases between the two ends. CDR3 sequence (DNA): TGTGCCAGCAGTTTAGCCGCTTACACCGGGGAGCTGTTTTTT. Amino acids: CASSLAAYTGELFF.

The V and J genes are TRBV29-1 and TRBJ1-2; 7 bases fit TRBD1. J was trimmed by 2 bases and V by 7 bases; bases with no gene match: 4. Germline V gives CDR1 SQVTM, CDR2 ANQGSEA. The CDR3 spans 12 residues. The DNA of the CDR3 is TGCAGCGCCGGACAGGCAAACTATGGCTACACCTTC. This codes for CSAGQANYGYTF.